This T cell receptor (beta chain) was sequenced during a study of graft-versus-host responses after intestinal transplantation. General study findings and limits: Recipient marrow held GvH clones, some first seen in ileum or blood.

Here immunoSEQ multiplex PCR was the method, and the copy in TCRdb shows in-frame clones only, minus some. This repertoire shows roughly 21,000 clones, less than 40% found once; its top ten account for roughly 8.4%. The authors seeded approximately 200,000 CFSE-labeled responder cells together with approximately 200,000 irradiated stimulator cells tagged with violet dye. The germline gives CDR1 MRHNA, CDR2 SNTAGT. There are 15 residues in the CDR3. V lost 4 bases and J 4 bases, leaving 17 bases between the germline ends. The chain joins TRBV6-4 to TRBJ2-7; possible D gene TRBD1, 5 bases. The sequence was obtained from a human patient who received an intestinal transplant. This sample comprised alloreactive CD8+ T cells from a mixed lymphocyte reaction culture, obtained before intestinal transplant. Specified subset: CFSE-low proliferating T cells sorted from approximately 6-day pre-transplant mixed lymphocyte reaction (GvH or HvG direction). The CDR3 region has the DNA TGTGCCAGCAGTGGACAGAAAACCCGGCCTTACGAGCAGTACTTC. Protein sequence: CASSGQKTRPYEQYF.